The 11 T cell receptor beta chains below all came from one sample that was sequenced in a study of shared clonotypes between healthy human individuals. Using immunoSEQ multiplex PCR, the repertoire was profiled, and TCRdb retains in-frame clones only, with some absent. The sample lists about 1 million clones; 70% to 80% were seen once. Sequenced: memory CD4+ T cells sorted from blood. Subset meaning: CD45RA-negative fraction. The source is a man between 18 and 35 years old in good health.

The rearrangement links TRBV6-1 to TRBJ1-5, with TRBD1 identical over 9 bases. Germline values: CDR1 MNHNS, CDR2 SASEGT. This CDR3 comprises 15 residues. The J segment lost 4 bases and the V segment lost 5 bases, leaving 6 bases of the junction unmatched. CDR3 in amino acids: CASSIGQGWNQPQHF. CDR3 nucleotides: TGTGCCAGCAGTATAGGACAGGGGTGGAATCAGCCCCAGCATTTT.

This clone was picked up a small number of times. The chain couples TRBV2 to TRBJ1-1; TRBD1 matches at 7 bases. CDR1 is SNHLY, CDR2 FYNNEI, per germline. V shed 6 bases and J 7 bases; nucleotides not matched to a gene: 11. The CDR3 sequence is 14 residues long. CDR3 amino acids: CASRVTGLGVEAFF. CDR3 sequence (DNA): TGTGCCAGCAGGGTGACAGGGCTAGGGGTTGAAGCTTTCTTT. The full variable domain, in which reference TRBV2 and TRBJ1-1 provide the parts outside the CDR3, is EPEVTQTPSHQVTQMGQEVILRCVPISNHLYFYWYRQILGQKVEFLVSFYNNEISEKSEIFDDQFSVERPDGSNFTLKIRSTKLEDSAMYFCASRVTGLGVEAFFGQGTRLTVV.

Only a few counts were recorded for this clone. The chain carries TRBV11-3 and TRBJ2-1, with 8 bases identical to TRBD1. Trimming removed 3 bases from V and 0 bases from J; junction bases left unmatched: 4. The CDR3 contains 16 residues. Looked up from germline, CDR1 is SGHNT and CDR2 is YENEEA. CDR3 region: CASSFQGASSYNEQFF. The CDR3 nucleotides read TGTGCCAGCAGCTTCCAGGGGGCGAGCTCCTACAATGAGCAGTTCTTC.

This clone showed up just once. The genes are TRBV18 and TRBJ1-2; 7 bases align to TRBD1. The ends lost 3 bases at V and 5 bases at J; junction bases unmatched: 6. The CDR3 is 14 amino acids. CDR1 and CDR2 from the germline V gene are KGHSH and LQKENI. Here the CDR3 DNA reads TGTGCCAGCTCACCCGGACAGGAGACATATGGCTACACCTTC. Residues: CASSPGQETYGYTF.

The chain combines TRBV5-4 with TRBJ2-7; 7 nucleotides match TRBD1. Germline V lookup: CDR1 SGHNT, CDR2 YYREEE (reference sequence). V lost 2 bases and J lost 0; bases outside the gene matches: 8. The CDR3 totals 16 residues. CDR3 in amino acids: CASSFRQGDSSYEQYF. CDR3 DNA: TGTGCCAGCAGCTTTCGACAGGGTGACAGCTCCTACGAGCAGTACTTC.

The chain joins TRBV6-4 to TRBJ2-7; D unclear. Per the germline V gene, CDR1 is MRHNA and CDR2 is SNTAGT. V lost 2 bases and J 3 bases, leaving 14 bases between the germline ends. The CDR3 has 15 amino acids. Here the CDR3 reads CASSDPHGVGYEQYF. CDR3 DNA: TGTGCCAGCAGTGACCCTCACGGTGTAGGCTACGAGCAGTACTTC.

The V gene is TRBV18, the J gene TRBJ2-2; D perhaps matches TRBD1 (5 bases). Trimming took off 0 bases at V and 3 bases at J, with 14 bases between the two ends. Germline V CDR1 and CDR2: KGHSH, LQKENI. The length of the CDR3 is 17 residues. CDR3 nucleotides: TGTGCCAGCTCACCACCCCCCAGGGTGACTCACACCGGGGAGCTGTTTTTT. It yields the protein CASSPPPRVTHTGELFF.

Concerning this clone: The sample has other DNA sequences that encode this CDR3 too. This chain links TRBV9 with TRBJ2-3, with a possible D match to TRBD2 (5 bases). V was trimmed by 0 bases and J by 2 bases, leaving 10 bases between them. Germline CDR1 and CDR2: SGDLS and YYNGEE. The CDR3 totals 15 residues. CDR3 nucleotides: TGTGCCAGCAGCGTAGCTTCGGGATTCACAGATACGCAGTATTTT. It codes for CASSVASGFTDTQYF.

The chain carries TRBV30 and TRBJ1-2; D might be TRBD1 (5 bases). With 3 bases removed from V and 3 bases from J, the gap between germline ends came to 17 bases. Germline loops: CDR1 GTSNPN, CDR2 SVGIG (reference sequence). The CDR3 covers 15 residues. The CDR3 spells CAWRTPGGKDYGYTF. The CDR3 DNA is TGTGCCTGGAGGACCCCGGGGGGGAAGGACTATGGCTACACCTTC.

The V call is TRBV7-9, the J call TRBJ2-7; D remains unclear. V lost 4 bases to trimming and J lost 3 bases, with 16 bases between them. Germline CDR1 is SEHNR and CDR2 is FQNEAQ (reference sequence). There are 15 residues in the CDR3. This chain's CDR3 is CASSWGLPASYEQYF. The CDR3 DNA reads TGTGCCAGCAGCTGGGGTCTCCCAGCAAGCTACGAGCAGTACTTC.

The chain has TRBV6-1 and TRBJ2-3; tentatively, D is TRBD1 (6 bases). The V gene's germline CDR1 is MNHNS and CDR2 SASEGT. Trimming took off 11 bases at V and 2 bases at J, with 11 bases between the two ends. CDR3 length: 12 residues. CDR3 coding DNA: TGTGCCGGGGGCCAGTACACAGATACGCAGTATTTT. This translates into CAGGQYTDTQYF.